These 23 T cell receptor beta chains came from one sample sequenced in a study of blood T cell repertoires in COVID-19. Sequenced by immunoSEQ multiplex PCR; TCRdb stores in-frame clones only, minus some. The data show 360,000 or so clones, roughly nine tenths seen once. The sequenced sample consisted of peripheral blood. All receptors come from an older woman with COVID-19, enrolled during active disease.

The CDR3 DNA reads as TGTGCCAGCAGCCGACTGGGGAGCTCCTACGAGCAGTACTTC. It encodes CASSRLGSSYEQYF. This chain uses TRBV28 with TRBJ2-7; D possibly corresponds to TRBD2 (5 bases). The V gene's germline CDR1 is MDHEN and CDR2 SYDVKM. This CDR3 is built from 14 residues. Trimming took off 6 bases at V and 0 bases at J, with 12 bases between the two ends.

This clone was seen a handful of times. The rearrangement links TRBV19 to TRBJ1-1, with a possible D match to TRBD1 (6 bases). CDR1 is LNHDA and CDR2 is SQIVND in the germline V gene (reference sequence). The CDR3 length is 15 residues. With 9 bases removed from V and 3 bases from J, the gap between germline ends came to 20 bases. CDR3 sequence: CASNEGGARHTEAFF. CDR3 nucleotides: TGTGCCAGCAATGAGGGGGGGGCCCGGCACACTGAAGCTTTCTTT.

The chain links TRBV10-3 to TRBJ2-5; a possible D gene is TRBD2 (7 bases). Trimming removed 2 bases from V and 2 bases from J, with 15 bases in between. The CDR3 loop spans 16 amino acids. Germline CDR1 is ENHRY and CDR2 is SYGVKD. The CDR3 is CAISEPGRGPQETQYF. CDR3 sequence (DNA): TGTGCCATCAGTGAGCCCGGGCGGGGGCCACAAGAGACCCAGTACTTC.

This chain joins TRBV27 and TRBJ1-2, with 7 bases lining up with TRBD1. There are 12 residues in the CDR3. Germline V gene data show CDR1 as MNHEY and CDR2 as SMNVEV (reference sequence). The ends lost 10 bases at V and 4 bases at J; junction bases unmatched: 6. This CDR3 is CATGTAVYGYTF. For the CDR3, the DNA is TGTGCCACCGGGACAGCAGTCTATGGCTACACCTTC.

V gene TRBV19 combines with J gene TRBJ1-2; maybe TRBD1 (5 bases). CDR3 length equals 15 residues. The ends were cut back, 1 base at V and 7 bases at J, with 16 bases in the middle. Germline V gives CDR1 LNHDA, CDR2 SQIVND (reference sequence). The CDR3 reads CASSIVGLGPGGYTF. CDR3 DNA: TGTGCCAGTAGTATAGTGGGGCTAGGACCCGGTGGCTACACCTTC.

The rearrangement uses TRBV16 and TRBJ1-1; D not certain. Per the germline V gene, CDR1 is KGHSY and CDR2 is FQNENV. The V gene lost 0 bases and the J gene lost 8 bases, with 22 bases spanning the gap. The CDR3 extends over 17 amino acids. DNA for the CDR3: TGTGCCAGCAGCCAATCGAGTTTAGGACTCTTTACCTCCGAAGCTTTCTTT. Translated, it gives CASSQSSLGLFTSEAFF.

The rearrangement uses TRBV29-1 and TRBJ1-2; the match to TRBD1 covers 7 bases. The germline V gene has CDR1 SQVTM and CDR2 ANQGSEA. This CDR3 spans 12 amino acids. The J segment lost 8 bases and the V segment lost 4 bases, leaving 7 bases of the junction unmatched. The CDR3 bases are TGCAGCGTTGCAAGTCAGGGGGACGGCTACACCTTC. Amino acids: CSVASQGDGYTF.

The chain recombines TRBV4-2 with TRBJ2-4; D is possibly TRBD1 (5 bases). CDR3 size: 15 residues. The germline gives CDR1 LGHNA, CDR2 YNFKEQ. Trimming left V 1 base short and J 7 bases short, with 14 bases between. The CDR3 sequence: CASSQGQGVGNIQYF. The CDR3 DNA follows: TGTGCCAGCAGCCAAGGGCAAGGGGTCGGGAACATTCAGTACTTC.

The chain uses TRBV7-8 and TRBJ2-7; the match to TRBD1 covers 10 bases. J was trimmed by 3 bases and V by 0 bases; bases with no gene match: 23. This CDR3 region has 22 residues. Germline CDR1 and CDR2: SGHVS and FQNEAQ. The CDR3 region has the DNA TGTGCCAGCAGCTTAGCTGCAAGGACCGGGACAGGGGCTCCGTTAATGTTCTACGAGCAGTACTTC. Amino acid sequence: CASSLAARTGTGAPLMFYEQYF.

This rearrangement joins TRBV6-6 to TRBJ2-1; 7 positions match TRBD2. Germline lookup yields CDR1 MNHNY and CDR2 SVGAGI (reference sequence). The length of the CDR3 is 15 residues. Unmatched junction bases numbered 7, after V lost 0 bases and J lost 8 bases. CDR3 in DNA: TGTGCCAGCAGTTACTCGATTGGGGGGGTTGATGAGCAGTTCTTC. It yields the protein CASSYSIGGVDEQFF.

This rearrangement joins TRBV15 to TRBJ2-7; D gene uncertain. This CDR3 has 16 residues. Germline loops: CDR1 LNHNV, CDR2 YYDKDF (reference sequence). Between the trimmed V and J ends, which lost 1 base and 0 bases, there was a span of 13 bases. The CDR3 region has the DNA TGTGCCACCAGCAGAGGGTCCGTGGGCTTCTCCTACGAGCAGTACTTC. This codes for CATSRGSVGFSYEQYF.

J is TRBJ2-7 and V is TRBV5-1, with 9 bases that match TRBD1. The V gene's germline CDR1 is SGHRS and CDR2 YFSETQ. CDR3 length: 14 residues. With V trimmed by 3 bases and J by 6 bases, 7 bases remained unmatched. The CDR3 spells CASSSIQGATEQYF. CDR3 DNA: TGCGCCAGCAGCTCGATACAGGGGGCGACCGAGCAGTACTTC.

This clone has just one count. The chain uses TRBV2 and TRBJ1-4; 8 nucleotides align to TRBD1. V trimming: 7 bases; J trimming: 4 bases; junction bases outside the gene matches: 8. The germline CDR1 and CDR2 sequences are SNHLY and FYNNEI. The CDR3 length is 15 residues. This chain's CDR3 is CASNPGQAVNEKLFF. The CDR3 DNA follows: TGTGCCAGCAACCCGGGACAGGCGGTTAATGAAAAACTGTTTTTT.

This clone has a handful of counts. The chain has TRBV4-1 and TRBJ1-2; 9 bases match TRBD1. The CDR3 sequence is 14 residues long. The V gene end was trimmed by 5 bases and the J gene end by 5 bases; junction bases not matched to a gene: 6. Germline V CDR1 and CDR2: MGHRA, YSYEKL. The CDR3 is CASSLDRGGYGYTF. In DNA, the CDR3 is TGCGCCAGCAGCTTGGACAGGGGTGGGTATGGCTACACCTTC.

This clone was seen a single time. CDR3 region: CASGTVDEQYF. CDR3 bases: TGTGCCAGCGGGACAGTGGACGAGCAGTACTTC. This chain joins TRBV11-1 and TRBJ2-7; TRBD1 aligns across 7 bases. The V segment lost 8 bases and the J segment 5 bases; nucleotides outside the gene matches: 3. Germline CDR1 SGHAT, CDR2 FQDESV (reference sequence). The CDR3 covers 11 residues.

The rearrangement uses TRBV5-1 and TRBJ1-5; tentatively, D is TRBD1 (5 bases). CDR1 is SGHRS, CDR2 YFSETQ, per germline. The germline V and J ends were trimmed by 0 bases and 5 bases, with 15 bases remaining between them. The CDR3 spans 16 residues. CDR3 sequence reads: CASSLAPTGVDQPQHF. Written as DNA, the CDR3 is TGCGCCAGCAGCTTGGCCCCCACAGGCGTCGATCAGCCCCAGCATTTT. Full variable domain (rest looked up from reference TRBV5-1 and TRBJ1-5): KAGVTQTPRYLIKTRGQQVTLSCSPISGHRSVSWYQQTPGQGLQFLFEYFSETQRNKGNFPGRFSGRQFSNSRSEMNVSTLELGDSALYLCASSLAPTGVDQPQHFGDGTRLSIL.

The chain employs TRBV20-1 and TRBJ2-7; no reliable D call. Germline lookup yields CDR1 DFQATT and CDR2 SNEGSKA (reference sequence). Trimming cost V 4 bases and J 6 bases, with 10 bases left between them. This CDR3 has 11 amino acids. CDR3 bases: TGCAGTGCTATCCCCTCCCTCGAGCAGTACTTC. Translation: CSAIPSLEQYF.

V is TRBV15 and J is TRBJ2-5, with TRBD1 as a possible D gene (5 bases). The germline gives CDR1 LNHNV, CDR2 YYDKDF (reference sequence). The CDR3 has 13 amino acids. V was pared by 2 bases and J by 2 bases, with 6 bases between. Here the CDR3 DNA reads TGTGCCACCAGCAGAAAGGGGCAAGAGACCCAGTACTTC. Translation: CATSRKGQETQYF.

The V call is TRBV20-1, the J call TRBJ2-1, with 7 bases matching TRBD2. In germline, CDR1 is DFQATT, CDR2 SNEGSKA (reference sequence). The CDR3 sequence is 13 residues long. The V gene end was trimmed by 3 bases and the J gene end by 5 bases; junction bases not matched to a gene: 4. The CDR3 coding sequence is TGCAGTGCTAGTCGGGGGGTAAACAATGAGCAGTTCTTC. Residues: CSASRGVNNEQFF.

The CDR3 coding sequence is TGTGCCAGCAGCAGGAACGCAGGGGCAGAGACCCAGTACTTC. Translating gives CASSRNAGAETQYF. The genes are TRBV7-6 and TRBJ2-5; tentative D call: TRBD1 (6 bases). There are 14 residues in the CDR3. The V and J ends lost 5 bases and 4 bases respectively, with 14 bases between them. In germline, CDR1 is SGHVS, CDR2 FNYEAQ. The variable domain in full, completed from reference TRBV7-6 and TRBJ2-5, reads GAGVSQSPRYKVTKRGQDVALRCDPISGHVSLYWYRQALGQGPEFLTYFNYEAQQDKSGLPNDRFSAERPEGSISTLTIQRTEQRDSAMYRCASSRNAGAETQYFGPGTRLLVL.

This sequence joins TRBV28 and TRBJ1-6; tentative D call: TRBD1 (6 bases). The length of the CDR3 is 17 residues. Deletions cut 1 base from V and 5 bases from J, with 15 bases between. CDR1 and CDR2 from the germline V gene are MDHEN and SYDVKM. CDR3 residues: CASSLSSGGQNNSPLHF. CDR3 coding DNA: TGTGCCAGCAGTTTATCGTCTGGCGGACAGAATAATTCACCCCTCCACTTT.

This sequence joins TRBV2 and TRBJ1-2; a possible D gene is TRBD1 (5 bases). The CDR3 runs to 13 residues. The germline gives CDR1 SNHLY, CDR2 FYNNEI. V lost 5 bases, J lost 1 base, and 8 bases lay in between. The CDR3 sequence is CASSTDSNYGYTF. As DNA, the CDR3 is TGTGCCAGCAGTACTGACAGTAACTATGGCTACACCTTC.

The V call is TRBV3-1 (or the pseudogene TRBV3-2), the J call TRBJ1-4, with 9 bases that match TRBD1. The CDR3 totals 15 residues. CDR1 is LGHDT, CDR2 YNNKEL, per germline (reference sequence). After removal of 4 bases from V and 8 bases from J, the junction contained 8 bases not matched to a gene. The CDR3 sequence is CASSPYRTGEEKLFF. CDR3 nucleotides: TGTGCCAGCAGCCCCTATAGGACAGGGGAGGAAAAACTGTTTTTT.